This T cell receptor (beta chain) was sequenced during a study of monozygotic twins with inflammatory bowel disease. General study points: For IBD patients, clonotypes shared with others were fewer than for healthy twins, especially with disease activity.

Germline CDR1 reads SQVTM; CDR2 reads ANQGSEA. This CDR3 has 15 residues. It was around 3.5 ug of total RNA that each TCR library used. Nested PCRs of approximately 16 and 9 cycles, two in total, were run on TCRalpha and TCRbeta cDNA. One entry per CDR3 protein, without DNA, is what TCRdb gives after re-calling the 5' RACE reads. The sample's table shows some 170,000 distinct CDR3 sequences. To note about this clonotype: The antigen remains undetermined.

The V and J genes are TRBV29-1 and TRBJ2-1; the TCRdb call, TRBD2, lacks DNA for checking. Sequenced: blood. This clonotype originated in a human donor with ulcerative colitis or Crohn's disease, or a healthy co-twin of an affected twin (not recorded which). CDR3 in amino acids: CSVEGLALPHNEQFF.